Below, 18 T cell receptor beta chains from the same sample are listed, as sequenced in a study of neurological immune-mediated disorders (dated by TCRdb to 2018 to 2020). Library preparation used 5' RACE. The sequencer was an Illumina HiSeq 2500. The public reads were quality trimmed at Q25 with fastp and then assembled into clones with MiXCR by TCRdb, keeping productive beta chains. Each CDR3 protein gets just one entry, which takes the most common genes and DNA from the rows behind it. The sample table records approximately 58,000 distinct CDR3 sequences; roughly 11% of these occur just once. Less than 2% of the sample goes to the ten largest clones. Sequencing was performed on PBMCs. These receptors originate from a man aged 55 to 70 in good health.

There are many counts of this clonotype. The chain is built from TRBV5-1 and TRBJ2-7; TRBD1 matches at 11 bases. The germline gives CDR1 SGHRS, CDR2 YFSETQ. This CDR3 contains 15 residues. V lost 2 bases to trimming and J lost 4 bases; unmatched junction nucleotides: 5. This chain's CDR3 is CASSFGQGARYEQYF. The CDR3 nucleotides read TGCGCCAGCAGCTTTGGACAGGGGGCTAGGTACGAGCAGTACTTC.

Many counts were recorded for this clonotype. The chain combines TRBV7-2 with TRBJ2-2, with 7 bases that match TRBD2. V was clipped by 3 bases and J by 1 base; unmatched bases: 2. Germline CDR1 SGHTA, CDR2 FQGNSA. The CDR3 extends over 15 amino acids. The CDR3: CASSLTSLNTGELFF. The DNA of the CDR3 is TGTGCCAGCAGCTTGACTAGCCTGAACACCGGGGAGCTGTTTTTT. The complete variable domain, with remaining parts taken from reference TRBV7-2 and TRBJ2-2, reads GAGVSQSPSNKVTEKGKDVELRCDPISGHTALYWYRQSLGQGLEFLIYFQGNSAPDKSGLPSDRFSAERTGGSVSTLTIQRTQQEDSAVYLCASSLTSLNTGELFFGEGSRLTVL.

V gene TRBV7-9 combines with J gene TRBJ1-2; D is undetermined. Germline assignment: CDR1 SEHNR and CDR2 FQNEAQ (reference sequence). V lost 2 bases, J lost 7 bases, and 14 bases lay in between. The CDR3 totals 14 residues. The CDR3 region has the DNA TGTGCCAGCAGCTTACCTGCCCAAGGAAGTGGCTACACCTTC. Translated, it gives CASSLPAQGSGYTF.

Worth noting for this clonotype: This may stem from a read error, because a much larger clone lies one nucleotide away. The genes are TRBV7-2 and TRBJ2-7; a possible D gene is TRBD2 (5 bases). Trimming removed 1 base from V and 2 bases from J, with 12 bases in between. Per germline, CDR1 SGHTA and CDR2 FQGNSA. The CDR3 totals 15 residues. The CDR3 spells CASSLGLSPAYEQYF. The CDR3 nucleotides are TGTGCCAGCAGCTTAGGACTATCACCCGCCTACGAGCAGTACTTC.

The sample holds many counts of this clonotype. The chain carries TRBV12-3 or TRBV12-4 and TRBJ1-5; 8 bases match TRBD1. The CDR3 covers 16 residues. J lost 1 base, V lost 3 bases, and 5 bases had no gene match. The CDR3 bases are TGTGCCAGCAGTTTCCAGGGGGCTGGAAGCAATCAGCCCCAGCATTTT. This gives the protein CASSFQGAGSNQPQHF.

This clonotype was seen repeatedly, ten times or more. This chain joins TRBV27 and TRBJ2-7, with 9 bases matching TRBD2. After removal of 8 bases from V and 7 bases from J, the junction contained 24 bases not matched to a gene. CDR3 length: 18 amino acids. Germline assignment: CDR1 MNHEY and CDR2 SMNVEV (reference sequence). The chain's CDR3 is CASGFSGGASNPLREQYF. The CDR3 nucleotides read TGTGCCAGCGGGTTTAGCGGGGGCGCGTCGAATCCTCTACGAGAGCAGTACTTC.

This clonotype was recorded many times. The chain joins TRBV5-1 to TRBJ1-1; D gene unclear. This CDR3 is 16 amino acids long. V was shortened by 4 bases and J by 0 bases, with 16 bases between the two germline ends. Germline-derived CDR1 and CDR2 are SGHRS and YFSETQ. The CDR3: CASSPPTGIMNTEAFF. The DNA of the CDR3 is TGCGCCAGCAGCCCACCCACCGGGATCATGAACACTGAAGCTTTCTTT.

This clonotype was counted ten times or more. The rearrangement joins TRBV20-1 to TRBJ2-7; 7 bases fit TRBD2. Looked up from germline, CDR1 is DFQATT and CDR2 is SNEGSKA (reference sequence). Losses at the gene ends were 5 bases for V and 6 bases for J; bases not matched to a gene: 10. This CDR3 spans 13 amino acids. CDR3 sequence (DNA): TGCAGTGCTGTGGTACTAGCGCGGTCCGAGCAGTACTTC. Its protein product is CSAVVLARSEQYF.

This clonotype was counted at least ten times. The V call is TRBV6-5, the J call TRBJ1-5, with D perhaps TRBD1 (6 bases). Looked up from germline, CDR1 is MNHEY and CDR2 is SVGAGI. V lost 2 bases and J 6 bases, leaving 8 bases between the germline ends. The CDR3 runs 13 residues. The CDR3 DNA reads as TGTGCCAGCAGTTACGGGGGGGCTCAGCCCCAGCATTTT. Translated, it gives CASSYGGAQPQHF.

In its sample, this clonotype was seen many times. As DNA, the CDR3 is TGTGCCAGCAGCAAGCGGACAGGGTACCACGAGCAGTACTTC. This sequence encodes CASSKRTGYHEQYF. The chain carries TRBV7-2 and TRBJ2-7; 8 bases match TRBD1. V lost 5 bases and J lost 5; bases outside the gene matches: 8. Germline CDR1 is SGHTA and CDR2 is FQGNSA. This CDR3 has 14 amino acids.

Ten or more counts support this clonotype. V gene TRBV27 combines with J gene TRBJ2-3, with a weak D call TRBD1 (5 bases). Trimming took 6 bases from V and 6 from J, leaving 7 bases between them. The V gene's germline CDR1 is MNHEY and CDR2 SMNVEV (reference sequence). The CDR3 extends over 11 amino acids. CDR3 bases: TGTGCCAGCAGCCCAGGGGATACGCAGTATTTT. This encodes CASSPGDTQYF.

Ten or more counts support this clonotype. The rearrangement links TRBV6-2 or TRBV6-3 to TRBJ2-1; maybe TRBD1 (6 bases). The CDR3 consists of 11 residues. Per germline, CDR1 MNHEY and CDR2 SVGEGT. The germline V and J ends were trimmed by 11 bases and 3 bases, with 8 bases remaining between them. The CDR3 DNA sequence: TGTGCCGCGGACAGCTACAATGAGCAGTTCTTC. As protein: CAADSYNEQFF.

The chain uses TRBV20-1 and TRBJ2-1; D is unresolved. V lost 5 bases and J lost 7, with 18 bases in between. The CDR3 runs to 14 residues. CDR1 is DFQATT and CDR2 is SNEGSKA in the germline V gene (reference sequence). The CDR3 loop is CSAFLPVFRNEQFF. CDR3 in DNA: TGCAGTGCTTTCCTACCAGTCTTTCGAAATGAGCAGTTCTTC.

CDR3 region: CASSPGQQYSPLHF. CDR3 coding DNA: TGCGCCAGCAGCCCTGGACAGCAATATTCACCCCTCCACTTT. The chain is built from TRBV5-1 and TRBJ1-6; the D gene is possibly TRBD1 (6 bases). There are 14 residues in the CDR3. The V gene's germline CDR1 is SGHRS and CDR2 YFSETQ. V lost 4 bases and J lost 8, with 13 bases in between.

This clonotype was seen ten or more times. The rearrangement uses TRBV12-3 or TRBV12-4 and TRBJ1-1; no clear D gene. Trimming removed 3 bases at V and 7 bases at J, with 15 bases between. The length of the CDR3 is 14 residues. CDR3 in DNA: TGTGCCAGCAGTTTCCTCCACGGAGTTTATGAAGCTTTCTTT. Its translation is CASSFLHGVYEAFF.

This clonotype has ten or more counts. The CDR3 region is CATNGQDIYGYTF. In DNA, the CDR3 is TGTGCCACCAATGGACAGGATATCTATGGCTACACCTTC. This chain links TRBV10-3 with TRBJ1-2; 7 bases are a match to TRBD1. CDR3 size: 13 residues. The V gene end was trimmed by 10 bases and the J gene end by 4 bases; junction bases not matched to a gene: 9. The germline V gene encodes CDR1 ENHRY and CDR2 SYGVKD.

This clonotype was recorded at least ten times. In DNA, the CDR3 is TGTGCCAGCAGTCCAGGGGACCAAGAGACCCAGTACTTC. This encodes CASSPGDQETQYF. V is TRBV28 and J is TRBJ2-5; the D gene is possibly TRBD1 (6 bases). The CDR3 totals 13 residues. The germline V and J ends were trimmed by 5 bases and 0 bases, with 7 bases remaining between them. CDR1 and CDR2 (germline): MDHEN, SYDVKM.

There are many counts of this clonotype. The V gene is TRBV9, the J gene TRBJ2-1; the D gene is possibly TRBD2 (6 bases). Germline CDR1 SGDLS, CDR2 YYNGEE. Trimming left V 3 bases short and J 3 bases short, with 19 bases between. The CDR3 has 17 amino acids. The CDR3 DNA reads TGTGCCAGCAGCGCCCCGAGCCCGGGGGTGCACTACAATGAGCAGTTCTTC. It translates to CASSAPSPGVHYNEQFF.